These 27 T cell receptor beta chains were all obtained from the same sample, sequenced in a study of read filtering for tumor transcriptome and immune sequencing. From approximately 430 ng of RNA, a library with molecular barcoded alpha/delta and beta/gamma adaptors was made. In TCRdb, the reads were re-called with MiXCR into one record per CDR3 protein. Counted here are roughly 130,000 distinct CDR3 sequences, 10% to 15% occurring once; the ten biggest clones make up roughly 11%. Sequenced input: a population of CD138-negative cells sorted from bone marrow. Source of these receptors: a donor at least 40 years old with multiple myeloma.

Concerning this clonotype: Relative to the germline gene, one junction end is altered; a read error may explain this. CDR3 in amino acids: CASSLGVETQYF. CDR3 nucleotide sequence: TGTGCCAGCAGCTTGGGGGTAGAGACACAGTACTTC. The J gene is TRBJ2-5, the V gene TRBV5-5; D remains unclear. The CDR3 spans 12 residues. Germline V gives CDR1 SGHKS, CDR2 YYEKEE (reference sequence).

This clonotype has at least ten counts. V gene TRBV20-1 combines with J gene TRBJ2-2; 8 positions agree with TRBD1. The CDR3 sequence is 16 residues long. The junction had 7 bases not matched to a gene; V was cut back by 3 bases and J by 1 base. The germline V gene encodes CDR1 DFQATT and CDR2 SNEGSKA (reference sequence). CDR3: CSARGSGTGNTGELFF. The CDR3 DNA is TGCAGTGCTAGGGGCTCCGGGACAGGGAACACCGGGGAGCTGTTTTTT.

In its sample, this clonotype was seen many times. The chain uses TRBV13 and TRBJ1-1; 10 bases are a match to TRBD1. The J segment lost 5 bases and the V segment lost 5 bases, leaving 8 bases of the junction unmatched. The germline V gene has CDR1 PRHDT and CDR2 FYEKMQ (reference sequence). The CDR3 contains 15 residues. The CDR3 DNA is TGTGCCAGCAGCGAATGGACAGGGGGGAGTACTGAAGCTTTCTTT. Translation: CASSEWTGGSTEAFF.

This clonotype came up many times. The DNA of the CDR3 is TGTGCCAGTAGTAAGCTTCCGGGACAGCCCCAGCATTTT. As protein: CASSKLPGQPQHF. The chain carries TRBV19 and TRBJ1-5; D ambiguous. From germline, CDR1 is LNHDA and CDR2 SQIVND (reference sequence). The CDR3 is 13 amino acids. V lost 4 bases and J lost 7, with 11 bases in between.

In this sample, this clonotype turned up many times. This chain uses TRBV6-6 with TRBJ2-1, with D possibly being TRBD2 (6 bases). The CDR3 covers 14 residues. CDR1 and CDR2 from the germline V gene are MNHNY and SVGAGI (reference sequence). V lost 4 bases and J 0 bases, leaving 7 bases between the germline ends. The CDR3 bases are TGTGCCAGCAGTTTGGAGGGCTCCTACAATGAGCAGTTCTTC. Amino acid sequence: CASSLEGSYNEQFF.

This clonotype was recorded at least ten times. The V call is TRBV5-1, the J call TRBJ2-1; D possibly corresponds to TRBD2 (6 bases). CDR3 size: 12 residues. V was cut by 1 base and J by 8 bases, with 7 bases left in between. Germline V gene lookup returns CDR1 SGHRS and CDR2 YFSETQ. The CDR3 region is CASSLSGDEQFF. The CDR3 nucleotides are TGCGCCAGCAGCTTGTCGGGGGATGAGCAGTTCTTC. Full variable domain (remainder filled in from reference TRBV5-1 and TRBJ2-1): KAGVTQTPRYLIKTRGQQVTLSCSPISGHRSVSWYQQTPGQGLQFLFEYFSETQRNKGNFPGRFSGRQFSNSRSEMNVSTLELGDSALYLCASSLSGDEQFFGPGTRLTVL.

At least ten counts were recorded for this clonotype. The CDR3 spells CASSLQGFPYEQYF. The CDR3 DNA follows: TGTGCCAGCAGTTTACAGGGATTTCCCTACGAGCAGTACTTC. V is TRBV6-5 and J is TRBJ2-7; perhaps TRBD1 as D (6 bases). This CDR3 spans 14 amino acids. V lost 4 bases to trimming and J lost 2 bases, with 12 bases between them. The germline V gene has CDR1 MNHEY and CDR2 SVGAGI.

The V call is TRBV28, the J call TRBJ1-5, with D maybe TRBD1 (6 bases). This CDR3 comprises 14 residues. Per germline, CDR1 MDHEN and CDR2 SYDVKM. Trimming cost V 6 bases and J 3 bases, with 12 bases left between them. CDR3 DNA sequence: TGTGCCAGCAGACAGGGCAACTTCAATCAGCCCCAGCATTTT. This encodes CASRQGNFNQPQHF.

This clonotype was seen many times. The genes are TRBV7-2 and TRBJ2-7, with TRBD1 identical over 9 bases. Trimming at V came to 3 bases and at J to 2 bases, leaving 5 bases not matched to a gene. Germline-derived CDR1 and CDR2 are SGHTA and FQGNSA. The CDR3 has 15 amino acids. CDR3 protein: CASSFRQGGPYEQYF. The DNA of the CDR3 is TGTGCCAGCAGCTTCCGACAGGGGGGACCCTACGAGCAGTACTTC.

This clonotype was picked up many times. The V and J genes are TRBV6-1 and TRBJ2-3; D gene ambiguous. Germline V gene data show CDR1 as MNHNS and CDR2 as SASEGT. The CDR3 length is 13 residues. The V and J ends lost 2 bases and 6 bases respectively, with 9 bases between them. The CDR3 protein is CASSENPPDTQYF. As DNA, the CDR3 is TGTGCCAGCAGTGAAAACCCCCCCGATACGCAGTATTTT.

The table lists this clonotype with many counts. The CDR3 region has the DNA TGTGCCAGTAGTTTCGGGACGAAAAGCGAGACCCAGTACTTC. It yields the protein CASSFGTKSETQYF. V usage is TRBV19 and J usage is TRBJ2-5; perhaps D is TRBD1 or TRBD2 (5 bases each). CDR3 length: 14 residues. CDR1 is LNHDA and CDR2 is SQIVND in the germline V gene (reference sequence). Trimming shortened V by 5 bases and J by 5 bases, and 15 bases separated the two germline ends.

This clonotype was recorded many times. This chain joins TRBV7-9 and TRBJ1-1; a possible D gene is TRBD1 (5 bases). V shed 4 bases and J shed 4 bases, with 7 bases lying between them. Germline loops: CDR1 SEHNR, CDR2 FQNEAQ (reference sequence). CDR3 length equals 12 residues. The CDR3 bases are TGTGCCAGCAGCTCCGGGGGCACTGAAGCTTTCTTT. Translated, it gives CASSSGGTEAFF.

This rearrangement joins TRBV11-2 to TRBJ2-1, with 11 bases identical to TRBD2. CDR3 length: 19 residues. The V segment lost 0 bases and the J segment 2 bases; nucleotides outside the gene matches: 9. CDR1 and CDR2 (germline): SGHAT, FQNNGV. The CDR3 loop reads CASSLDRGMTSGTYNEQFF. The CDR3 DNA sequence: TGTGCCAGCAGCTTAGATCGGGGGATGACTAGCGGGACCTACAATGAGCAGTTCTTC.

There are a few counts of this clonotype. The chain carries TRBV30 and TRBJ2-4, with D possibly being TRBD1 or TRBD2 (5 bases each). This CDR3 has 13 residues. V was clipped by 0 bases and J by 13 bases, with 16 bases between them. The germline V gene encodes CDR1 GTSNPN and CDR2 SVGIG (reference sequence). In DNA, the CDR3 is TGTGCCTGGAGTGTCGGGGTTGGGGGACCCCAGTACTTC. It is translated as CAWSVGVGGPQYF.

This clonotype was seen many times. V and J are TRBV27 and TRBJ2-7, with D possibly matching TRBD2 (5 bases). The CDR3 contains 17 residues. The V gene lost 0 bases and the J gene lost 4 bases, with 19 bases spanning the gap. Looked up from germline, CDR1 is MNHEY and CDR2 is SMNVEV (reference sequence). The CDR3 sequence: CASSLSKAASRRYEQYF. For the CDR3, the DNA is TGTGCCAGCAGTTTATCGAAGGCGGCTAGCAGGCGTTACGAGCAGTACTTC.

This clonotype has ten or more counts. V is TRBV7-2 and J is TRBJ2-1; 11 bases align to TRBD2. Germline-derived CDR1 and CDR2 are SGHTA and FQGNSA. This CDR3 is built from 16 residues. V trimming: 5 bases; J trimming: 9 bases; junction bases outside the gene matches: 12. CDR3 region: CASSQDLAGGWGEQFF. As DNA, the CDR3 is TGTGCCAGCAGCCAGGATCTAGCGGGAGGTTGGGGTGAGCAGTTCTTC.

The table lists this clonotype with many counts. The V call is TRBV19, the J call TRBJ2-2, with 10 bases fitting TRBD2. The ends lost 6 bases at V and 5 bases at J; junction bases unmatched: 6. The CDR3 runs to 15 residues. Germline V gives CDR1 LNHDA, CDR2 SQIVND (reference sequence). Here the CDR3 reads CASRLAGVYTGELFF. In nucleotides, the CDR3 is TGTGCCAGTAGGCTAGCGGGAGTTTATACCGGGGAGCTGTTTTTT.

This clonotype was recorded a few times. The genes are TRBV7-2 and TRBJ2-3, with TRBD2 matching 7 bases. V trimming: 0 bases; J trimming: 6 bases; junction bases outside the gene matches: 6. Germline CDR1 and CDR2: SGHTA and FQGNSA. The CDR3 extends over 15 amino acids. Here the CDR3 DNA reads TGTGCCAGCAGCTTAGCGGGGGGACTATGGGATACGCAGTATTTT. Residues: CASSLAGGLWDTQYF.

This clonotype appeared a few times. The chain uses TRBV7-2 and TRBJ2-7, with unresolved D. Trimming left V 9 bases short and J 0 bases short, with 12 bases between. In germline, CDR1 is SGHTA, CDR2 FQGNSA. This CDR3 is 13 amino acids long. The chain's CDR3 is CASSLASSYEQYF. The CDR3 DNA reads as TGTGCCAGTAGTTTGGCTTCCTCCTACGAGCAGTACTTC.

This clonotype was observed many times. CDR3 residues: CSVVGAYEQYF. CDR3 coding DNA: TGCAGCGTTGTAGGGGCCTACGAGCAGTACTTC. The gene calls are TRBV29-1 and TRBJ2-7; TRBD1 is a possible D gene (5 bases). CDR1 is SQVTM and CDR2 is ANQGSEA in the germline V gene. V was cut by 4 bases and J by 2 bases, with 6 bases left in between. The CDR3 has 11 residues.

The chain recombines TRBV11-1 with TRBJ2-2; 8 nucleotides line up with TRBD1. This CDR3 region has 15 residues. J lost 6 bases, V lost 2 bases, and 5 bases had no gene match. CDR1 is SGHAT, CDR2 FQDESV, per germline (reference sequence). The CDR3 spells CASSLRDRGSGELFF. Here the CDR3 DNA reads TGTGCCAGCAGCTTAAGAGACAGGGGATCCGGGGAGCTGTTTTTT.

The sample holds many counts of this clonotype. This chain links TRBV20-1 with TRBJ2-5; D is uncertain. The CDR3 consists of 13 residues. Per germline, CDR1 DFQATT and CDR2 SNEGSKA (reference sequence). The V end lost 8 bases, the J end lost 4 bases, and 17 bases lay between the germline ends. The DNA for the CDR3 is TGCAGTACAAGACAAGTTCTCACAGAGACCCAGTACTTC. Its translation: CSTRQVLTETQYF.

This clonotype was observed many times. This chain joins TRBV5-1 and TRBJ2-1; D is perhaps TRBD2 (6 bases). Trimming pared 4 bases from V and 0 bases from J, leaving 14 bases between. CDR3 size: 16 residues. CDR1 SGHRS and CDR2 YFSETQ come from the germline V gene. As DNA, the CDR3 is TGCGCCAGCAGCACGGTCGGGGGTAGCTCCTACAATGAGCAGTTCTTC. This encodes CASSTVGGSSYNEQFF.

A few counts support this clonotype. The chain has TRBV5-1 and TRBJ2-1; D possibly corresponds to TRBD1 (6 bases). CDR1 SGHRS and CDR2 YFSETQ come from the germline V gene. The V end lost 6 bases, the J end lost 5 bases, and 15 bases lay between the germline ends. The CDR3 extends over 14 amino acids. CDR3 coding DNA: TGCGCCAGCAACCGCGATGGGGACAACAATGAGCAGTTCTTC. Translated, it gives CASNRDGDNNEQFF.

The table lists this clonotype with many counts. The chain joins TRBV29-1 to TRBJ1-2, with D tentatively TRBD1 (5 bases). The V end was cut by 3 bases, the J end by 3 bases, with 8 bases between. The CDR3 has 12 amino acids. Germline loops: CDR1 SQVTM, CDR2 ANQGSEA. This CDR3 is CSVEGEYYGYTF. The CDR3 DNA follows: TGCAGCGTTGAGGGGGAATACTATGGCTACACCTTC.

Comments on this clonotype: One junction end does not reproduce the germline sequence, and a read error may be involved. The gene calls are TRBV6-1 and TRBJ1-2; no firm D call. This CDR3 spans 14 amino acids. CDR1 and CDR2 from the germline V gene are MNHNS and SASEGT. The CDR3 bases are TGTGCCAGCGTGAGTGGGAACGGAAACTACGGCTACGCCTTC. Translating it yields CASVSGNGNYGYAF.

By share, this clonotype counts as medium-sized (0.01 to 0.1%). The chain joins TRBV4-1 to TRBJ2-7; D gene unclear. Trimming stripped 1 base from V and 1 base from J, with 8 bases between. Germline CDR1 MGHRA, CDR2 YSYEKL. There are 14 residues in the CDR3. CDR3 region: CASSQAESSYEQYF. The CDR3 coding sequence is TGCGCCAGCAGCCAAGCCGAGAGTTCCTACGAGCAGTACTTC.